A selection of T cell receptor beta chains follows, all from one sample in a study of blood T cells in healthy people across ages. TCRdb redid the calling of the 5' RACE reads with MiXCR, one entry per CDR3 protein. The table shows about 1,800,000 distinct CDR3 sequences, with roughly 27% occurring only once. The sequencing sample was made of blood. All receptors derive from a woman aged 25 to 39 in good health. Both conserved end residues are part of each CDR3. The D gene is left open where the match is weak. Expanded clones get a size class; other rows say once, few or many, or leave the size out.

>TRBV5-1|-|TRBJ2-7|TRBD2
TGCGCCAGCGGCTTGGAGGTAGCGGGTAGCTACGAGCAGTACTTC
CASGLEVAGSYEQYF
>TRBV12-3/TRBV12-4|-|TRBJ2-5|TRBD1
TGTGCCAGCAGCCCCCAGGACAGGGGTCACAATGAGCAGTACTTC
CASSPQDRGHNEQYF
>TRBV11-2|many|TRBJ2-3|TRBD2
TGTGCCAGCAGCCCCGGGACTAGCGGTCCTCGGGACACAGATACGCAGTATTTT
CASSPGTSGPRDTDTQYF
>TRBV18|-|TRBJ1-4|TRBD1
TGTGCCAGCTCACCACTTGCTCTCCGGGACAGACATGAAAAACTGTTTTTT
CASSPLALRDRHEKLFF
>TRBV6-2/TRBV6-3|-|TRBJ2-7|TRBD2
TGTGCCAGCAGACCCCCGAGGTTACGGACTAGTCCAGATATTCCCCACTACGAGCAGTACTTC
CASRPPRLRTSPDIPHYEQYF
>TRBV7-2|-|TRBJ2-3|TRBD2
TGTGCCAGCAGTTTAGAACTAGCGGGAGGTGCAGATACGCAGTATTTT
CASSLELAGGADTQYF
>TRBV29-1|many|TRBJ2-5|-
TGCAGCTTTGAGGGCCTCGCTTCCCAGGAGACCCAGTACTTC
CSFEGLASQETQYF
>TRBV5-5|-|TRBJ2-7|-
TGTGCCAGCATCCCAGGGGGGAACCTAGCCACCTACGAGCAGTACTTC
CASIPGGNLATYEQYF
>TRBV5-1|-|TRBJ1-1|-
TGCGCCAGCAGTATTCAGGGATCAGAGAACACTGAAGCTTTCTTT
CASSIQGSENTEAFF
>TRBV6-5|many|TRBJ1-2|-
TGTGCCAGCAGTTTCCAGGACGGAGACTATGGCTACACCTTC
CASSFQDGDYGYTF
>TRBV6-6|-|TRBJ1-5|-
TGTGCCAGCAGCACGGCCGGGGGGCCCAATCAGCCCCAGCATTTT
CASSTAGGPNQPQHF
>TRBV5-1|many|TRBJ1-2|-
TGCGCCAGCAGCTTGAGGAGTAACTATGGCTACACCTTC
CASSLRSNYGYTF
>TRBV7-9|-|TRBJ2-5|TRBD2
TGTGCCAGCAGAAACAGCGGGGGCCAAGAGACCCAGTACTTC
CASRNSGGQETQYF
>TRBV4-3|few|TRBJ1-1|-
TGCGCCAGCAGCCAAGACGCGGTAGGGCCTCGTGAAGCTTTCTTT
CASSQDAVGPREAFF
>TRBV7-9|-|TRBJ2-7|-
TGTGCCAGCAGCATAGTCGGGCAGGTGGCCTACGAGCAGTACTTC
CASSIVGQVAYEQYF
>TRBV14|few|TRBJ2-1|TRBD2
TGTGCCAGCAGCCAAGATTCGGCGGGGGGGGTGCAGTTCTTC
CASSQDSAGGVQFF
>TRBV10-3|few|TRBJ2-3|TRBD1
TGTGCCACAGCATACGAGACAGGGGGCATTAGTGCCCCAGATACGCAGTATTTT
CATAYETGGISAPDTQYF